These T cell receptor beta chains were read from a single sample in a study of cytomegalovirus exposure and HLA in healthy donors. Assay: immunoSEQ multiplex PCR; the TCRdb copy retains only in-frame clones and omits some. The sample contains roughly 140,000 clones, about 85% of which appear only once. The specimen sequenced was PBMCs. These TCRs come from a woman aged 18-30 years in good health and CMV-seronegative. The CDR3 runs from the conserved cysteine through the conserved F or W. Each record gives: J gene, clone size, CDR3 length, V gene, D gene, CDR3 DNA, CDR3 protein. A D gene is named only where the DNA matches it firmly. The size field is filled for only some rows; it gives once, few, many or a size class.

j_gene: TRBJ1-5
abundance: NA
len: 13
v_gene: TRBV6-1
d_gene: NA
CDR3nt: TGTGCCAGCAGGACAGGAAACAATCAGCCCCAGCATTTT
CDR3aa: CASRTGNNQPQHF

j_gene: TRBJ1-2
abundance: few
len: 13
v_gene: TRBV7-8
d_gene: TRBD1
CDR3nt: TGTGCCAGCAGCCGACAGGGGGCAAGTGGCTACACCTTC
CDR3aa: CASSRQGASGYTF

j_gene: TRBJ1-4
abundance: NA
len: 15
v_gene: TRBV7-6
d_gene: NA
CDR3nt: TGTGCCAGCAGCTTAGCGACGGGAGGGGGTGAAAAACTGTTTTTT
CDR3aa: CASSLATGGGEKLFF

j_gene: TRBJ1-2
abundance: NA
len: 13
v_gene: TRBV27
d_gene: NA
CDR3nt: TGTGCCAGCAGTATCAGGTTTTCCTATGGCTACACCTTC
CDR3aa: CASSIRFSYGYTF

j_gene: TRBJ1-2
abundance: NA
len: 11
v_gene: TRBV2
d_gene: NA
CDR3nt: TGTGCCAGCCGGGTCGGCTATGGCTACACCTTC
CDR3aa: CASRVGYGYTF

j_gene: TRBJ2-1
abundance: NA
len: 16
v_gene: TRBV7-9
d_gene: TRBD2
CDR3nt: TGTGCCAGCAGCTTAGATGGCGGGAGGAACTACAATGAGCAGTTCTTC
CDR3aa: CASSLDGGRNYNEQFF

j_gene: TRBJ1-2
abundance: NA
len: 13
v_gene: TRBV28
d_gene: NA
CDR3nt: TGTGCCACCACGCACAGGGCTAACTATGGCTACACCTTC
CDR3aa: CATTHRANYGYTF

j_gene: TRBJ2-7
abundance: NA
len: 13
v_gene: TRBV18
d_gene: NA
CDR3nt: TGTGTCAGCTCAGGGACTTCCCCATACGAGCAGTACTTC
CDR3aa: CVSSGTSPYEQYF

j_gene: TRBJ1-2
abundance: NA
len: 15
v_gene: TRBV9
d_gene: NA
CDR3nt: TGTGCCAGCAGCGCACCGGGACACACTAACTATGGCTACACCTTC
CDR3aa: CASSAPGHTNYGYTF

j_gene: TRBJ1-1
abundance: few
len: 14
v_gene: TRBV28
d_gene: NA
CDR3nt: TGTGCCAGCAGTTTAATGGGGAGACACACTGAAGCTTTCTTT
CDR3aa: CASSLMGRHTEAFF

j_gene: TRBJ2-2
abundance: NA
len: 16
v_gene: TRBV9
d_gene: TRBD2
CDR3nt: TGTGCCAGCAGCGCAGCTAGCGGGACGGTCACCGGGGAGCTGTTTTTT
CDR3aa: CASSAASGTVTGELFF

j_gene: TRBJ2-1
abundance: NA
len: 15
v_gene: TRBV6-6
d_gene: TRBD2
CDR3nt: TGTGCCAGCAGTGACACACACGGGACTAGCTATGAGCAGTTCTTC
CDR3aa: CASSDTHGTSYEQFF

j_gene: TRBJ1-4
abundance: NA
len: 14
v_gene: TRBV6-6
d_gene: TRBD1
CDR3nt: TGTGCCAGCAGTTACAGTCAGGGGGCACAAAAACTGTTTTTT
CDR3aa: CASSYSQGAQKLFF

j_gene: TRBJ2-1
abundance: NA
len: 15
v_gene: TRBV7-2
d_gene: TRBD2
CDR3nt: TGTGCCAGCAGCTTAACGACTAGCGGAGGCCATGAGCAGTTCTTC
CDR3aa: CASSLTTSGGHEQFF

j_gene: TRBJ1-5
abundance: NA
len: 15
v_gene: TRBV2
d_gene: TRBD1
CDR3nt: TGTGCCAGCAGTCGGGACAGGCAAGGAAATCAGCCCCAGCATTTT
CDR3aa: CASSRDRQGNQPQHF

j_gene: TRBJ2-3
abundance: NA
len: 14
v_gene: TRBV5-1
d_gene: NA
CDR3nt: TGCGCCAGCAGCCTAGAGACTAACACAGATACGCAGTATTTT
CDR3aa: CASSLETNTDTQYF

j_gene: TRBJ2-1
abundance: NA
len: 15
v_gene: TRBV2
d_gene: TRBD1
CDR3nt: TGTGCCAGCAGTTTAGGGGGCCACTCCTACAATGAGCAGTTCTTC
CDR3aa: CASSLGGHSYNEQFF

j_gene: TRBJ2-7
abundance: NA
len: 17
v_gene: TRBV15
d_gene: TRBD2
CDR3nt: TGTGCCACCAGCAGAGGCCCGGCTAGCGGGACCGTCCACGAGCAGTACTTC
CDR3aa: CATSRGPASGTVHEQYF

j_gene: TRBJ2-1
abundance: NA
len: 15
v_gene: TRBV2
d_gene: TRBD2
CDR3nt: TGTGCCAGCAGAAGACTAGCGGAGGTAAACAATGAGCAGTTCTTC
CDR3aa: CASRRLAEVNNEQFF

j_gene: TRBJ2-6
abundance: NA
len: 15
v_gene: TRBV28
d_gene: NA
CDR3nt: TGTGCCAGCAGTTTAAGCGGCTCTGGGGCCAACGTCCTGACTTTC
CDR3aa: CASSLSGSGANVLTF

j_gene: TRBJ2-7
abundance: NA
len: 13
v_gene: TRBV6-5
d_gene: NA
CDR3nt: TGTGCCAGCAGGCCCCGTGGAGGCGGCGAGCAGTACTTC
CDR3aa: CASRPRGGGEQYF

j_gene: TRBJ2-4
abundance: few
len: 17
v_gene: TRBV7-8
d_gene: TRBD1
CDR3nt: TGTGCCAGCAGCTTAGCCAACCCAGGGGGCGCCAAAAACATTCAGTACTTC
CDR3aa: CASSLANPGGAKNIQYF

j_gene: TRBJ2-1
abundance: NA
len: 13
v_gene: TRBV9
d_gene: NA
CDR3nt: TGTGCCAGCAGCGTAGCCGGGAATACTGAGCAGTTCTTC
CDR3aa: CASSVAGNTEQFF

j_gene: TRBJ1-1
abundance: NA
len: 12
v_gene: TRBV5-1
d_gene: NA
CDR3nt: TGCGCCAGCCTTGATAGCGGGACTGAAGCTTTCTTT
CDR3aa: CASLDSGTEAFF

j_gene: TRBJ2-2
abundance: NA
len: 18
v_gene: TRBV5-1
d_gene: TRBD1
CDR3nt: TGCGCCAGCAGCTTGGGAATAGGGACAGGGCCAAGCACCGGGGAGCTGTTTTTT
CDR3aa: CASSLGIGTGPSTGELFF

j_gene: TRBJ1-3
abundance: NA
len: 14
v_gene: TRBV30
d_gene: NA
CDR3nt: TGTGCCTGGAGCAACCAGGGCTCTGGAAACACCATATATTTT
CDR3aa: CAWSNQGSGNTIYF

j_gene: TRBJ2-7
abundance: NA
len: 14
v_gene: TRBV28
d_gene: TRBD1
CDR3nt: TGTGCCAGCAGTTCCGGGACAGGGTCCTACGAGCAGTACTTC
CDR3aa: CASSSGTGSYEQYF

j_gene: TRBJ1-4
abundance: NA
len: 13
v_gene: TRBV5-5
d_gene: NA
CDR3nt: TGTGCCAGCAGCTTACAGGCTAATGAAAAACTGTTTTTT
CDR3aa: CASSLQANEKLFF

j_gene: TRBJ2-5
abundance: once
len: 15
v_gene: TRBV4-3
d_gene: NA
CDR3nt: TGCGCCAGCAGCCAAGATTATCAGGGGCCGGAGACCCAGTACTTC
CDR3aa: CASSQDYQGPETQYF

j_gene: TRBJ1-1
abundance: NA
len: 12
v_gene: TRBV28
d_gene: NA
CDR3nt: TGTGCCACCCTTGTTGGCGGCACTGAAGCTTTCTTT
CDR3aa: CATLVGGTEAFF

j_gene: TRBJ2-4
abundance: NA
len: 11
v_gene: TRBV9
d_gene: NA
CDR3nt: TGTGCCAGCAGCCCAGGAAACATTCAGTACTTC
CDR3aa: CASSPGNIQYF

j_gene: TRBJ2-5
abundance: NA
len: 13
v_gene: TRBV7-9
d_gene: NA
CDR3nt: TGTGCCAGCAGCCAAATCGGTGCGGAGACCCAGTACTTC
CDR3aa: CASSQIGAETQYF

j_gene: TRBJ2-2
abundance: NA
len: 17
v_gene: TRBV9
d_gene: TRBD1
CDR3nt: TGTGCCAGCAGCCCTTCCCCCGGGACAGCGAACACCGGGGAGCTGTTTTTT
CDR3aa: CASSPSPGTANTGELFF

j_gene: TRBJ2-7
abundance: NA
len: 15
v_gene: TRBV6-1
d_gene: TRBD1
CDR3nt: TGTGCCAGCAGTTCGGGTAAACAGGGGCCGGGAGAGCAGTACTTC
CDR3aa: CASSSGKQGPGEQYF

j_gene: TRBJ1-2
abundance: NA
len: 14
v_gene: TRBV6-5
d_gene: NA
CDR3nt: TGTGCCAGCAGTTACGCCGGACAAAGGGAAGGCTACACCTTC
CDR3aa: CASSYAGQREGYTF

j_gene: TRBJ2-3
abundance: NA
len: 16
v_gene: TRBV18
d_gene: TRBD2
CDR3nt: TGTGCCAGCTCACCGACTAGCGGGGTTGTGACAGATACGCAGTATTTT
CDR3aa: CASSPTSGVVTDTQYF

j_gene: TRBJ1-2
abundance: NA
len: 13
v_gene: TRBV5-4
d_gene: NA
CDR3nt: TGTGCCAGCAGCTTCATGTCCAACTATGGCTACACCTTC
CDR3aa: CASSFMSNYGYTF

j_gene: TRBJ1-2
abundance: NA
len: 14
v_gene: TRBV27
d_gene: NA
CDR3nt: TGTGCCAGCAGTCTACAACCAGGGATAGAAGGCTACACCTTC
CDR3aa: CASSLQPGIEGYTF

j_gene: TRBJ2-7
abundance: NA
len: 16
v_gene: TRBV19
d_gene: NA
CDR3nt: TGTGCCAGTAGTATAGCTGGCAGGGGAGCAGGCTACGAGCAGTACTTC
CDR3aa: CASSIAGRGAGYEQYF

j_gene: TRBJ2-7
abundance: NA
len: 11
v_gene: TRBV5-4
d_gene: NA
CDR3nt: TGTGCCAGCAGCTCCTCCCTCGAGCAGTACTTC
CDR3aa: CASSSSLEQYF

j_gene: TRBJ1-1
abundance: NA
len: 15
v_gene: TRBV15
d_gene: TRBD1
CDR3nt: TGTGCCACCAGCAGAGGCTGGACAGGGCACACTGAAGCTTTCTTT
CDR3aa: CATSRGWTGHTEAFF

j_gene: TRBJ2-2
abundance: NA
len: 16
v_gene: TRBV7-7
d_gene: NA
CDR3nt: TGTGCTAGCAGCTTAGTTGGCGGGCCTGGTACCGGGGAGCTGTTTTTT
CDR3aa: CASSLVGGPGTGELFF

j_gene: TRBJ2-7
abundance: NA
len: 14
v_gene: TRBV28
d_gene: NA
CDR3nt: TGTGCCAGCAGTTCCCACCTACCCTTGTGGGAGCAGTACTTC
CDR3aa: CASSSHLPLWEQYF

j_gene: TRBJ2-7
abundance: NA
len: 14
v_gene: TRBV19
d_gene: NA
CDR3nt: TGTGCCAGTAGTAGTCAGGTCGGCTCCTACGAGCAGTACTTC
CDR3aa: CASSSQVGSYEQYF

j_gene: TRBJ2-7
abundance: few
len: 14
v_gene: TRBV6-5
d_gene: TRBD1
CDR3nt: TGTGCCAGCAGCGGACAGGGGGGCTCCTACGAGCAGTACTTC
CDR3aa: CASSGQGGSYEQYF

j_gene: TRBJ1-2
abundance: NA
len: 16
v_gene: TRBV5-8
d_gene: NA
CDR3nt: TGTGCCAGCAGTTCTAGTCGACGCGGATTAATCAATGGCTACACCTTC
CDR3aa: CASSSSRRGLINGYTF

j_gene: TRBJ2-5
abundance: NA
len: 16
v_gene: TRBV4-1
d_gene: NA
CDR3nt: TGCGCCAGCAGCCAACCCTGGGCAGGGGCTGACCGGGACCAGTACTTC
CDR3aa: CASSQPWAGADRDQYF

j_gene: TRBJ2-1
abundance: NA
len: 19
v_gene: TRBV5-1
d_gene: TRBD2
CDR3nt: TGCGCCAGCAGCTTGGTGGCGGGAGGGTATTTAAGCTCCTACAATGAGCAGTTCTTC
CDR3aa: CASSLVAGGYLSSYNEQFF

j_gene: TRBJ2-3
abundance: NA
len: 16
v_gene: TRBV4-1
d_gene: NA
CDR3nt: TGCGCCAGCAGCCAGCCCCTTGTCGCTATCTCCAGGGCGCAGTATTTT
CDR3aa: CASSQPLVAISRAQYF

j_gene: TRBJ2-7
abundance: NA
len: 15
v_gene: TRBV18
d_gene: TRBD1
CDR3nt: TGTGCCAGCTCACCTACGGGACAGGGAATCGACGAGCAGTACTTC
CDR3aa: CASSPTGQGIDEQYF

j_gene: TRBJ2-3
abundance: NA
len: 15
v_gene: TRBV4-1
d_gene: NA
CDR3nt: TGCGCCAGCAGCCAAGGGGACAACCCCGCAGATACGCAGTATTTT
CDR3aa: CASSQGDNPADTQYF

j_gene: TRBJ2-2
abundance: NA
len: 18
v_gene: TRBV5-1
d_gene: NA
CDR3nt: TGCGCCAGCAGCCTACAAAGCCACCAGGGTGGTTTGACCGGGGAGCTGTTTTTT
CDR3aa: CASSLQSHQGGLTGELFF

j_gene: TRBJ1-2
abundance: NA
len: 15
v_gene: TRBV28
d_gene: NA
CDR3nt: TGTGCCAGCAGTTTATCCCAGGGCCCTCCCTATGGCTACACCTTC
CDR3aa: CASSLSQGPPYGYTF

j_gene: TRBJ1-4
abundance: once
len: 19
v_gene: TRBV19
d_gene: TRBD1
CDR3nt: TGTGCCAGTAGCTCGACTCGGGACAGTCCTTTACCAACTAATGAAAAACTGTTTTTT
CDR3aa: CASSSTRDSPLPTNEKLFF

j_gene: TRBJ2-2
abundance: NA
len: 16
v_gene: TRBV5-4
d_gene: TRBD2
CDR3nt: TGTGCCAGCACCAGACAAGCGGGCGGGGGGACCGGGGAGCTGTTTTTT
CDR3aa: CASTRQAGGGTGELFF